A selection of T cell receptor beta chains follows, all from one sample in a study of blood T cell repertoires in COVID-19. This table comes from immunoSEQ multiplex PCR, and its TCRdb copy is limited to in-frame clones, with some not included. The table has fewer than 500,000 clones, about 80% seen once; the top ten hold approximately 1%. Sequencing used peripheral blood. These receptor sequences come from a human donor with acute or convalescent COVID-19. The donor label of this sample is uncertain. Each CDR3 is given with its conserved first and last residue. D genes are given only for firm matches. Clone size appears in some rows only: once, few, many, or a class for an expanded clone.

V gene	J gene	D gene	clone size	CDR3 DNA	CDR3 protein
TRBV5-4	TRBJ1-3	-	-	TGTGCCAGCACGGCGGAAAATTCTGGAAACACCATATATTTT	CASTAENSGNTIYF
TRBV11-2	TRBJ1-5	-	once	TGTGCCAGCAGCCGCTCACGCGGTGGTCAGCCCCAGCATTTT	CASSRSRGGQPQHF
TRBV7-2	TRBJ1-6	TRBD1	-	TGTGCCAGCAGCACTCAGGGGGCCTCGTATTCACCCCTCCACTTT	CASSTQGASYSPLHF
TRBV2	TRBJ1-5	TRBD1	few	TGTGCCAGCAGTCTCCTGGACAGGGCAAATCAGCCCCAGCATTTT	CASSLLDRANQPQHF
TRBV7-2	TRBJ2-1	TRBD1	-	TGTGCCAGCAGCACGAAACGACAGGGAAAATTCTTC	CASSTKRQGKFF
TRBV5-5	TRBJ2-1	-	-	TGTGCCAGCAGCTCGCAGGACACCCGCGCCAATGAGCAGTTCTTC	CASSSQDTRANEQFF
TRBV18	TRBJ2-1	TRBD2	-	TGTGCCAGCTCACAGGGAGGGCCCTCCTACAATGAGCAGTTCTTC	CASSQGGPSYNEQFF
TRBV3-1/TRBV3-2	TRBJ1-4	-	-	TGTGCCAGCAGCCAAGATGGTTCTACAACTAATGAAAAACTGTTTTTT	CASSQDGSTTNEKLFF
TRBV5-1	TRBJ1-1	TRBD1	-	TGCGCCAGCAGCTTGGGGGACAGGGGGCAGAGGACTGAAGCTTTCTTT	CASSLGDRGQRTEAFF
TRBV2	TRBJ1-1	-	-	TGTGCCAGCACCGGGACACCCCTGGATGGGGACTTCTTT	CASTGTPLDGDFF
TRBV3-1/TRBV3-2	TRBJ2-7	-	-	TGTGCCAGCAGCCAAGTCTACAGGGAGGGCTACGAGCAGTACTTC	CASSQVYREGYEQYF
TRBV5-1	TRBJ2-5	TRBD2	-	TGCGCCAGCAGCTTGTGGCGGGGGGAGACCCAGTACTTC	CASSLWRGETQYF
TRBV6-5	TRBJ2-6	TRBD1	-	TGTGCCAGCAGAACTACAGGGGCTGGGGCCAACGTCCTGACTTTC	CASRTTGAGANVLTF
TRBV14	TRBJ2-7	TRBD1	-	TGTGCCAGCAGCCAACGGACAGGGGGCCGCTCCTCCTACGAGCAGTACTTC	CASSQRTGGRSSYEQYF
TRBV27	TRBJ2-3	-	-	TGTGCCAGCAGTTTGAGGCGACAGGATACGCAGTATTTT	CASSLRRQDTQYF
TRBV11-2	TRBJ1-2	-	-	TGTGCCAGCAGCTTAGTCCCTGGACAGCACTATGGCTACACCTTC	CASSLVPGQHYGYTF
TRBV10-2	TRBJ1-2	TRBD1	-	TGCGCCAGCAGAACATCCGGGACAGGGGTCGGCTACACCTTC	CASRTSGTGVGYTF
TRBV24-1	TRBJ2-2	-	-	TGTGCCACCAGTGATTTGGGACAAACCCGCGGGGAGCTGTTTTTT	CATSDLGQTRGELFF
TRBV6-1	TRBJ1-5	TRBD1	-	TGTGCCAGCAGTGAAATGACAGGGTCAGTCAATCAGCCCCAGCATTTT	CASSEMTGSVNQPQHF
TRBV30	TRBJ1-3	-	-	TGTGCCTGGAACCGACCTGACAGGCTAGTCTTT	CAWNRPDRLVF
TRBV4-1	TRBJ1-1	-	-	TGCGCCAGCAGCCAAGAAGGGAGGGTGAACACTGAAGCTTTCTTT	CASSQEGRVNTEAFF
TRBV4-1	TRBJ1-6	-	-	TGCGCCAGCAGCCAAGCCAGGGGTTGGACCCTCCACTTT	CASSQARGWTLHF
TRBV7-8	TRBJ2-7	-	-	TGTGCCAGCAGCTATTCCCCTCAAAGGGGATTAGATACCTACGAGCAGTACTTC	CASSYSPQRGLDTYEQYF
TRBV2	TRBJ1-2	TRBD1	few	TGTGCCAGCGGGACAGGCTATGGCTACACCTTC	CASGTGYGYTF
TRBV18	TRBJ2-3	TRBD2	-	TGTGCCAGCTCACCACCGTCCCTAGCGGGGGGGCCGGATACGCAGTATTTT	CASSPPSLAGGPDTQYF
TRBV6-2/TRBV6-3	TRBJ1-2	-	-	TGTGCCAGCAGTACCTTAGGAGGGGGCTACACCTTC	CASSTLGGGYTF
TRBV24-1	TRBJ2-3	-	-	TGTGCCACCAGTGGCGGCGGGTGGACAGATACGCAGTATTTT	CATSGGGWTDTQYF
TRBV27	TRBJ2-7	TRBD1	-	TGTGCCAGCAGACGAAATCCGACAGGGAGCTCCTACGAGCAGTACTTC	CASRRNPTGSSYEQYF
TRBV27	TRBJ2-1	TRBD2	-	TGTGCCAGCAGTACACGGACTAGCGCCCCACCCTACAATGAGCAGTTCTTC	CASSTRTSAPPYNEQFF
TRBV4-1	TRBJ2-6	TRBD1	-	TGCGCCAGCAGCCCCCGGGACAGGGTCTCTGGGGCCAACGTCCTGACTTTC	CASSPRDRVSGANVLTF
TRBV30	TRBJ2-1	-	-	TGTGCCTGGAGTGTACCAGGCGATTGGGATGAGCAGTTCTTC	CAWSVPGDWDEQFF